A single sample is the source of the 12 T cell receptor beta chains below, sequenced in a study of cytomegalovirus exposure and HLA in healthy donors. PCR used 60 Vbeta primers and 13 Jbeta primers. Clones were read by immunoSEQ multiplex PCR, and TCRdb kept only the in-frame ones, dropping some. This sample carries fewer than 200,000 clones, 80% to 90% of them seen once, and the ten largest clones take 0.77%. Sample: PBMCs. The receptor source for this set is a woman aged 18 to 35 in good health and CMV-seronegative.

In nucleotides, the CDR3 is TGTGCCAGCAGTGCCGGCAGGGGATTCACAGATACGCAGTATTTT. It specifies CASSAGRGFTDTQYF. The chain recombines TRBV2 with TRBJ2-3; a weak D match, TRBD1 (6 bases). The CDR3 sequence is 15 residues long. The germline CDR1 and CDR2 sequences are SNHLY and FYNNEI. Trimming removed 4 bases from V and 2 bases from J, with 13 bases in between.

V usage is TRBV7-9 and J usage is TRBJ2-1, with TRBD2 matching over 7 bases. V shed 1 base and J 7 bases; nucleotides not matched to a gene: 10. Germline CDR1 is SEHNR and CDR2 is FQNEAQ (reference sequence). This CDR3 has 16 residues. The CDR3 protein is CASSLVGAGVSNEQFF. The CDR3 region has the DNA TGTGCCAGCAGCTTAGTAGGGGCGGGAGTTAGTAATGAGCAGTTCTTC.

In this sample, this clone turned up once. This chain links TRBV4-3 with TRBJ2-3; D may be TRBD2 (5 bases). CDR1 is LGHNA, CDR2 YSLEER, per germline. V was cut by 1 base and J by 2 bases, with 10 bases left in between. The CDR3 spans 15 residues. The CDR3 spells CASSQGATITDTQYF. In DNA form, the CDR3 reads TGCGCCAGCAGCCAAGGAGCGACTATCACAGATACGCAGTATTTT.

The chain links TRBV28 to TRBJ1-2; weak D call: TRBD1 (6 bases). The CDR3 runs 15 residues. Germline lookup yields CDR1 MDHEN and CDR2 SYDVKM. With 1 base removed from V and 3 bases from J, the gap between germline ends came to 12 bases. The CDR3 coding sequence is TGTGCCAGCAGTTTATCCCGCAGGGGCGACTATGGCTACACCTTC. It translates to CASSLSRRGDYGYTF.

The chain combines TRBV10-3 with TRBJ2-2; 9 bases map to TRBD1. The CDR3 extends over 17 amino acids. V lost 6 bases, J lost 4 bases, and 12 bases stayed unmatched. From germline, CDR1 is ENHRY and CDR2 SYGVKD. In DNA form, the CDR3 reads TGTGCCATCAGAAGGGACAGGGCCTTTGACGCCACCGGGGAGCTGTTTTTT. This gives the protein CAIRRDRAFDATGELFF.

This clone was observed a single time. This CDR3 reads CASSLGGLGTEAFF. CDR3 DNA: TGTGCCAGCAGTTTAGGGGGGTTGGGCACTGAAGCTTTCTTT. The chain is built from TRBV28 and TRBJ1-1; a possible D gene is TRBD1 (5 bases). The V end lost 2 bases, the J end lost 4 bases, and 11 bases lay between the germline ends. This CDR3 is built from 14 residues. The V gene's germline CDR1 is MDHEN and CDR2 SYDVKM.

The chain couples TRBV5-4 to TRBJ2-7; 8 bases are a match to TRBD1. CDR1 is SGHNT, CDR2 YYREEE, per germline (reference sequence). The CDR3 length is 14 residues. V lost 7 bases to trimming and J lost 2 bases; unmatched junction nucleotides: 8. The CDR3 reads CASAYGTGAYEQYF. In DNA, the CDR3 is TGTGCCAGCGCATACGGGACAGGAGCCTACGAGCAGTACTTC.

J is TRBJ2-7 and V is TRBV7-3, with D uncertain. The CDR3 spans 12 residues. The V end lost 1 base, the J end lost 3 bases, and 4 bases lay between the germline ends. Germline CDR1 SGHTA, CDR2 FQGTGA. CDR3 DNA sequence: TGTGCCAGCAGCTTAAACGGCTACGAGCAGTACTTC. This gives the protein CASSLNGYEQYF.

The rearrangement uses TRBV9 and TRBJ2-3, with 9 bases lining up with TRBD2. Trimming removed 0 bases from V and 4 bases from J; junction bases left unmatched: 6. The CDR3 contains 16 residues. CDR1 is SGDLS, CDR2 YYNGEE, per germline. CDR3 amino acids: CASSVGGGRGPDTQYF. CDR3 nucleotide sequence: TGTGCCAGCAGCGTAGGGGGCGGGAGGGGTCCAGATACGCAGTATTTT.

This clone was counted a single time. The CDR3 sequence is CASSGSTDLGTEAFF. The CDR3 DNA reads TGTGCCAGCAGCGGTTCGACCGACTTAGGCACTGAAGCTTTCTTT. This chain uses TRBV9 with TRBJ1-1; D ambiguous. CDR1 and CDR2 (germline): SGDLS, YYNGEE. The V and J ends lost 3 bases and 4 bases respectively, with 16 bases between them. The CDR3 totals 15 residues.

The chain links TRBV18 to TRBJ2-3; 10 nucleotides match TRBD2. V lost 0 bases and J lost 4; bases outside the gene matches: 4. The germline V gene has CDR1 KGHSH and CDR2 LQKENI. The CDR3 runs 16 residues. The CDR3 DNA is TGTGCCAGCTCACCACCGACTAGCGGGCTTGCAGATACGCAGTATTTT. Translated: CASSPPTSGLADTQYF.

The chain employs TRBV27 and TRBJ2-7; TRBD2 aligns across 10 bases. Looked up from germline, CDR1 is MNHEY and CDR2 is SMNVEV (reference sequence). The CDR3 runs to 16 residues. Losses at the gene ends were 2 bases for V and 4 bases for J; bases not matched to a gene: 8. The CDR3 here is CASSLRASGSIYEQYF. The CDR3 nucleotides read TGTGCCAGCAGTTTAAGGGCTAGCGGGAGTATATACGAGCAGTACTTC.